This TCR beta chain emerged from a study of blood T cell repertoires in COVID-19. Overall study context: Acute and convalescent COVID-19 samples came from the United States, Italy and Spain. The cDNA or gDNA used as material had been derived from T cells, B-cell-depleted T cells, or PBMCs.

This CDR3 spans 15 amino acids. V trimming: 7 bases; J trimming: 2 bases; junction bases outside the gene matches: 10. Germline values: CDR1 GTSNPN, CDR2 SVGIG (reference sequence). In the source study's methods: Reference gene primer amplification gave nucleated cell count estimates. Sequencing used immunoSEQ multiplex PCR; TCRdb keeps in-frame clones, though not all of them. V and J calls plus clone size are reproduced from that table; the DNA served to infer D and trimming. The sample contains approximately 300,000 clones, 65% to 85% of which appear only once. The material sequenced was peripheral blood. This receptor was obtained from a woman between 50 and 59 years old with acute or convalescent COVID-19. The gene calls are TRBV30 and TRBJ2-3, with TRBD2 matching 9 bases. CDR3 protein: CAFLTSGASTDTQYF. In nucleotides, the CDR3 is TGTGCCTTCTTGACTAGCGGCGCCTCCACAGATACGCAGTATTTT.